One and the same sample provided the 10 T cell receptor beta chains below, sequenced in a study of Graves' ophthalmopathy and Graves' hyperthyroidism. Scientists amplified the TCR beta CDR3 regions from RNA transcripts. Investigators did first-round RT-PCR with HTBI primers, then second-round multiplex PCR. TCRdb called the multiplex PCR reads again in MiXCR, with one record for every CDR3 protein. The sample records almost 750,000 distinct CDR3 sequences, around 40% being singletons. Sequenced sample: peripheral blood. Every receptor here comes from an adult man with Graves' ophthalmopathy.

The chain has TRBV29-1 and TRBJ1-2; TRBD1 matches at 7 bases. The CDR3 sequence is 11 residues long. CDR1 is SQVTM and CDR2 is ANQGSEA in the germline V gene. With V trimmed by 8 bases and J by 7 bases, 7 bases remained unmatched. CDR3 coding DNA: TGCAGCTCGGACAGGTCAGGTGGCTACACCTTC. This sequence encodes CSSDRSGGYTF.

This chain uses TRBV10-2 with TRBJ2-2; D assignment may be TRBD1 or TRBD2 (5 bases each). With 6 bases removed from V and 4 bases from J, the gap between germline ends came to 15 bases. The germline CDR1 and CDR2 sequences are WSHSY and SAAADI. The CDR3 extends over 15 amino acids. The CDR3 is CASRDTGTPTGELFF. CDR3 nucleotides: TGCGCCAGCAGAGATACCGGGACGCCCACCGGGGAGCTGTTTTTT.

This clonotype was observed at least ten times. The chain employs TRBV29-1 and TRBJ2-7, with TRBD1 identical over 11 bases. Germline-derived CDR1 and CDR2 are SQVTM and ANQGSEA. V was pared by 2 bases and J by 2 bases, with 5 bases of the junction left unmatched. This CDR3 has 15 amino acids. CDR3 sequence reads: CSVERTGGFTYEQYF. Here the CDR3 DNA reads TGCAGCGTTGAACGGACAGGGGGCTTCACCTACGAGCAGTACTTC.

The CDR3 protein is CASSLPQRRNSPLHF. CDR3 bases: TGTGCCAGCAGCTTACCACAGAGGCGCAATTCACCCCTCCACTTT. The chain recombines TRBV7-4 with TRBJ1-6, with D uncertain. The ends were cut back, 2 bases at V and 7 bases at J, with 12 bases in the middle. The CDR3 is 15 amino acids. Germline V gives CDR1 SGHVT, CDR2 SQSDAQ.

A remark on this clonotype: At one boundary the junction diverges from the germline segment, which might be a read error. The rearrangement uses TRBV10-2 and TRBJ2-7; TRBD2 matches 8 bases. The V gene's germline CDR1 is WSHSY and CDR2 SAAADI. CDR3 length: 16 residues. In nucleotides, the CDR3 is TGCGCCAGCAAGGGCGGAGCGGGGGCCCTCACCGGGGAGCTGTACTTC. Protein: CASKGGAGALTGELYF.

Regarding this clonotype: Its ends do not fully match the called genes, so a read error is possible. The chain recombines TRBV11-3 with TRBJ2-7; possible D gene TRBD2, 6 bases. CDR3 length: 12 amino acids. Germline V gives CDR1 SGHNT, CDR2 YENEEA. The CDR3 region has the DNA TGTGCCAGCAGCCAAGAGGGGACTCCCGGGCACTTC. Amino acid sequence: CASSQEGTPGHF.

CDR3 in DNA: TGTGCCAGCATAACGGCAGGGTCGAACACCGGGGAGCTGTTTTTT. Translating gives CASITAGSNTGELFF. The chain carries TRBV2 and TRBJ2-2, with D perhaps matching TRBD1 (5 bases). CDR3 length: 15 residues. Germline values: CDR1 SNHLY, CDR2 FYNNEI. Trimming removed 7 bases at V and 0 bases at J, with 12 bases between.

This clonotype has a handful of counts. The chain is built from TRBV19 and TRBJ1-5, with a tentative D call TRBD1 (6 bases). Germline V lookup: CDR1 LNHDA, CDR2 SQIVND (reference sequence). The CDR3 has 18 amino acids. V was shortened by 4 bases and J by 1 base, with 20 bases between the two germline ends. The DNA of the CDR3 is TGTGCCAGTAGTAACAAAAAGGGGGATTTCCTCAGCAATCAGCCCCAGCATTTT. Its translation is CASSNKKGDFLSNQPQHF. Full variable domain (remainder filled in from reference TRBV19 and TRBJ1-5): DGGITQSPKYLFRKEGQNVTLSCEQNLNHDAMYWYRQDPGQGLRLIYYSQIVNDFQKGDIAEGYSVSREKKESFPLTVTSAQKNPTAFYLCASSNKKGDFLSNQPQHFGDGTRLSIL.

Details on this clonotype: Given the absence of the conserved phenylalanine or tryptophan at the CDR3 end, a read error is likely. No DNA is shown, since the ends of the CDR3 on it are uncertain; the CDR3 is the one TCRdb lists. V usage is TRBV7-9 and J usage is TRBJ1-4; the table's D call of TRBD1 was not tested on the DNA. The CDR3 is 11 residues long, ends included. Germline CDR1 reads SEHNR; CDR2 reads FQNEAQ (reference sequence). The CDR3 here is CASSSPTGTNY.

This sequence joins TRBV19 and TRBJ1-3; D is perhaps TRBD1 (6 bases). The germline V gene encodes CDR1 LNHDA and CDR2 SQIVND (reference sequence). The CDR3 totals 16 residues. V was clipped by 3 bases and J by 0 bases, with 12 bases between them. The CDR3 nucleotides are TGTGCCAGTAGTATCGGCAGGGGAAGCTCTGGAAACACCATATATTTT. This codes for CASSIGRGSSGNTIYF.